One T cell receptor (beta chain) is described in this entry. Antigen unknown. The CDR3 spans 17 residues. CDR1 and CDR2 (germline): MNHEY, SVGAGI. Trimming cost V 5 bases and J 1 base; bases outside gene matches: 10. The entry originates in a study of T cell repertoires in cytomegalovirus infection. General study results and limits: There were carriers of CMV plus the relevant HLA, and cumulative public TCR beta family frequency identified them. Within the response measured ex vivo, HLA-C-restricted CMV-specific TCR beta clonotypes were dominant.

TCRdb reprocessed the reads via MiXCR and lists one record per CDR3 protein. This sample has some 700,000 distinct CDR3 sequences; 30% to 40% occur once, and the top ten carry about 20%. The clonotype comes from a human donor in good health (CMV status not recorded). Some clones in this sample may be carry-over from other donors' samples. This specimen was cultured PBMCs, taken from culture after CMV antigen stimulation. V usage is TRBV6-5 and J usage is TRBJ2-1; 8 bases map to TRBD1. The CDR3 nucleotides are TGTGCCAGCAGTCACACAACCGGACAGGGTTCCTACAATGAGCAGTTCTTC. It encodes CASSHTTGQGSYNEQFF.